The 14 T cell receptor beta chains reported below all come from one sample, sequenced in a study of blood T cell repertoires in COVID-19. TCRdb's copy holds only in-frame clones and misses some; the assay was immunoSEQ multiplex PCR. Of about 280,000 clones in the sample, 83% were seen once. Sequencing was carried out using peripheral blood. The receptors derive from a woman aged 45-65 years who had recovered from COVID-19.

This clone came up once. The rearrangement uses TRBV6-5 and TRBJ1-3; weak D call: TRBD1 (6 bases). Germline V gene sequence: CDR1 MNHEY, CDR2 SVGAGI. The V and J ends lost 4 bases and 1 base respectively, with 11 bases between them. This CDR3 contains 15 residues. CDR3 sequence reads: CASSLSRGSGNTIYF. CDR3 in DNA: TGTGCCAGCAGTTTGTCCAGGGGTTCTGGAAACACCATATATTTT.

This clone was picked up a small number of times. The rearrangement uses TRBV4-2 and TRBJ1-1; TRBD1 matches 7 bases. The length of the CDR3 is 15 residues. Trimming took 1 base from V and 5 from J; bases not matched to a gene: 7. Germline V gene sequence: CDR1 LGHNA, CDR2 YNFKEQ. DNA for the CDR3: TGTGCCAGCAGCCAAGGCTCAGGGGGACGGACTGAAGCTTTCTTT. It codes for CASSQGSGGRTEAFF.

At least ten counts were recorded for this clone. V gene TRBV19 combines with J gene TRBJ1-4, with 7 nucleotides matching TRBD1. V lost 3 bases and J lost 7; bases outside the gene matches: 8. Looked up from germline, CDR1 is LNHDA and CDR2 is SQIVND (reference sequence). CDR3 length: 15 amino acids. In nucleotides, the CDR3 is TGTGCCAGTAGTATGTGGGACAGCGGGCGTGAAAAACTGTTTTTT. As protein: CASSMWDSGREKLFF.

V usage is TRBV5-6 and J usage is TRBJ2-7; 13 bases line up with TRBD2. CDR1 and CDR2 from the germline V gene are SGHDT and YYEEEE. With 2 bases clipped from V and 3 bases from J, the junction kept 2 bases outside the gene matches. The CDR3 runs to 15 residues. The chain's CDR3 is CASSLLAGGLYEQYF. In DNA, the CDR3 is TGTGCCAGCAGCTTACTAGCGGGAGGGCTCTACGAGCAGTACTTC.

The V gene is TRBV19, the J gene TRBJ2-2; possibly TRBD1 for D (5 bases). Germline CDR1 and CDR2: LNHDA and SQIVND (reference sequence). V lost 6 bases to trimming and J lost 4 bases, with 15 bases between them. This CDR3 has 15 residues. The CDR3 DNA is TGTGCCAGTAGCATACAGGTCCTGAGCACCGGGGAGCTGTTTTTT. Protein: CASSIQVLSTGELFF.

The table lists this clone with a few counts. This chain connects TRBV9 to TRBJ2-2; 10 nucleotides match TRBD2. V gave up 2 bases and J gave up 0 bases; unmatched junction bases: 7. Germline V gene data show CDR1 as SGDLS and CDR2 as YYNGEE. The CDR3 covers 18 residues. This CDR3 reads CASSVGSGGQANTGELFF. Written as DNA, the CDR3 is TGTGCCAGCAGCGTTGGTAGCGGGGGGCAGGCGAACACCGGGGAGCTGTTTTTT.

V and J are TRBV3-1 (or the pseudogene TRBV3-2) and TRBJ1-1; D perhaps matches TRBD1 (5 bases). Between the trimmed V and J ends, which lost 4 bases and 4 bases, there was a span of 19 bases. The CDR3 totals 16 residues. The V gene's germline CDR1 is LGHDT and CDR2 YNNKEL (reference sequence). The CDR3 nucleotides are TGTGCCAGCAGCCGCCCGCGACGAGGGAGGGGCACTGAAGCTTTCTTT. Amino acid sequence: CASSRPRRGRGTEAFF.

The chain is built from TRBV19 and TRBJ2-7; 9 nucleotides line up with TRBD1. The CDR3 length is 14 residues. V gave up 3 bases and J gave up 2 bases; unmatched junction bases: 2. Germline V CDR1 and CDR2: LNHDA, SQIVND (reference sequence). CDR3 in amino acids: CASSIWTGAYEQYF. CDR3 coding DNA: TGTGCCAGTAGTATTTGGACAGGGGCCTACGAGCAGTACTTC.

This clone was counted once. The gene calls are TRBV2 and TRBJ1-2, with D possibly matching TRBD1 (6 bases). The CDR3 length is 16 residues. Germline CDR1 SNHLY, CDR2 FYNNEI. Trimming left V 10 bases short and J 5 bases short, with 26 bases between. The CDR3 DNA reads TGTGCCACCACAGTGAAGGCAAGGGGGTCCCTATATGGCTACACCTTC. This sequence encodes CATTVKARGSLYGYTF.

The rearrangement joins TRBV30 to TRBJ2-1; D perhaps matches TRBD2 (6 bases). V was clipped by 2 bases and J by 3 bases, with 29 bases between them. Germline CDR1 is GTSNPN and CDR2 is SVGIG (reference sequence). CDR3 length equals 20 residues. The CDR3 DNA follows: TGTGCCTGGAGTACGTCTTCTTCCTCCGTAGTAGCGGTCATCTACAATGAGCAGTTCTTC. Translated: CAWSTSSSSVVAVIYNEQFF.

V is TRBV19 and J is TRBJ2-7; 7 bases map to TRBD2. With V trimmed by 5 bases and J by 3 bases, 7 bases remained unmatched. This CDR3 contains 14 residues. Germline V lookup: CDR1 LNHDA, CDR2 SQIVND (reference sequence). This CDR3 is CASSPWGGGYEQYF. CDR3 in DNA: TGTGCCAGTAGTCCTTGGGGCGGGGGCTACGAGCAGTACTTC.

This chain uses TRBV4-3 with TRBJ1-2; 7 positions match TRBD1. Germline assignment: CDR1 LGHNA and CDR2 YSLEER. The V and J ends lost 3 bases and 3 bases, in that order; junction bases with no gene match: 4. This CDR3 has 14 amino acids. The CDR3 DNA sequence: TGCGCCAGCAGCCATCAAACAGGGGACTATGGCTACACCTTC. Protein: CASSHQTGDYGYTF.

This rearrangement joins TRBV28 to TRBJ2-7; no clear D. Per germline, CDR1 MDHEN and CDR2 SYDVKM. Between the trimmed V and J ends, which lost 2 bases and 3 bases, there was a span of 8 bases. The CDR3 is made up of 13 amino acids. In nucleotides, the CDR3 is TGTGCCAGCAGTTTACCGTTGAGCTACGAGCAGTACTTC. This codes for CASSLPLSYEQYF.

The chain recombines TRBV4-3 with TRBJ2-5, with 8 positions matching TRBD2. CDR1 and CDR2 from the germline V gene are LGHNA and YSLEER. This CDR3 region has 15 residues. J lost 3 bases, V lost 3 bases, and 6 bases had no gene match. The CDR3 nucleotides read TGCGCCAGCAGCCAGACTTTAGCGGGGAAAGAGACCCAGTACTTC. Protein sequence: CASSQTLAGKETQYF.